Listed below are T cell receptor beta chains from one sample, sequenced in a study of T cell changes during pregnancy in multiple sclerosis. Some clones are missing from TCRdb's copy, which holds only in-frame ones; the method was immunoSEQ multiplex PCR. The sample has 45,000 to 55,000 clones; 80% to 95% are singletons. Material: peripheral blood, obtained in the third trimester of pregnancy. Receptors were obtained from a female donor with multiple sclerosis, enrolled in a pregnancy study. CDR3s include the opening cysteine and the closing phenylalanine or tryptophan. A D gene is named only where the DNA matches it firmly.

V	D	J	DNA	CDR3
TRBV29-1	TRBD2	TRBJ2-7	TGCAGCGTTTCTAATAGCGGGAGGGCGAGAGACGAGCAGTACTTC	CSVSNSGRARDEQYF
TRBV2	TRBD1	TRBJ1-1	TGTGCCAGCAAGGGGACAGGTATCACTGAAGCTTTCTTT	CASKGTGITEAFF
TRBV9	NA	TRBJ2-7	TGTGCCAGCAGCCCCCAGGACTCCGACGAGCAGTACTTC	CASSPQDSDEQYF
TRBV23-1	TRBD1	TRBJ2-2	TGCGCCAGCAGTTACCCAGGGGGTGGGACCGGGGAGCTGTTTTTT	CASSYPGGGTGELFF
TRBV7-2	TRBD2	TRBJ2-1	TGTGCCAGCAGACCGAGTGGGGGGGAAGTTGAGCAGTTCTTC	CASRPSGGEVEQFF
TRBV5-6	TRBD1	TRBJ2-5	TGTGCCAGCAGCTCAGGACAGGGTGGTAAGGAGACCCAGTACTTC	CASSSGQGGKETQYF
TRBV4-3	TRBD2	TRBJ2-2	TGCGCCAGCAGCCAAGATGAGCTAGCGGGAGGTTATACCGGGGAGCTGTTTTTT	CASSQDELAGGYTGELFF
TRBV29-1	NA	TRBJ2-7	TGCAGCGTTGCTCGTGGAGCAGAGAGCAACGAGCAGTACTTC	CSVARGAESNEQYF
TRBV7-9	TRBD1	TRBJ2-1	TGTGCCAGCAGCTTCCCGGGACAGGGGAGGAATGAGCAGTTCTTC	CASSFPGQGRNEQFF
TRBV23-1	TRBD1	TRBJ2-6	TGCGCCAGCATTAAAGGGGGCGCTGGGGCCAACGTCCTGACTTTC	CASIKGGAGANVLTF
TRBV4-2	NA	TRBJ1-2	TGTGCCAGCAGCCAAGACTTGACAGGTGGAGGCTATGGCTACACCTTC	CASSQDLTGGGYGYTF
TRBV7-3	TRBD1	TRBJ2-2	TGTGCCAGCAGCTTTGGGACAGGCCTCGGGGAGCTGTTTTTT	CASSFGTGLGELFF
TRBV2	TRBD2	TRBJ2-3	TGTGCCAGCAGACCTCTAGCGGCCTCGGGAGATACGCAGTATTTT	CASRPLAASGDTQYF
TRBV6-1	TRBD1	TRBJ2-1	TGTGCCGTCCGGGACAGGGTATACAATGAGCAGTTCTTC	CAVRDRVYNEQFF
TRBV4-2	TRBD2	TRBJ2-7	TGTGCCAGCAGCCAAGATAGTCCGGCTAGCGGGACATCCTACGAGCAGTACTTC	CASSQDSPASGTSYEQYF
TRBV15	TRBD1	TRBJ2-1	TGTGCCACCAGCTTCATGACAGGGATGCAGTTCTTC	CATSFMTGMQFF
TRBV7-6	TRBD1	TRBJ2-5	TGTGCCAGCAGCTTAGTTGACAGGGAACAAGAGACCCAGTACTTC	CASSLVDREQETQYF
TRBV5-6	NA	TRBJ2-7	TGTGCCAGCAGCTTGAAGGCAGGTTCCGAGCAGTACTTC	CASSLKAGSEQYF
TRBV16	TRBD1	TRBJ1-5	TGTGCCAGCAGCCAATTATTTTTCGTTGGAACAGGGGGCTCCGGAGGCAATCAGCCCCAGCATTTT	CASSQLFFVGTGGSGGNQPQHF
TRBV7-2	NA	TRBJ2-7	TGTGCCAGCAGCTCAGGCGGGGAGCAGTACTTC	CASSSGGEQYF
TRBV28	TRBD1	TRBJ1-5	TGTGCCAGCAGTAGCAGCAGGGGGCAGGGGCATCAGCCCCAGCATTTT	CASSSSRGQGHQPQHF
TRBV9	NA	TRBJ1-2	TGTGCCAGCGCGAGGGGAGGGCCCTATGGCTACACCTTC	CASARGGPYGYTF